A selection of T cell receptor beta chains follows, all from one sample in a study of T cell responses to AZD1222 COVID-19 vaccine. TCRdb's copy holds only in-frame clones and misses some; the assay was immunoSEQ multiplex PCR. This sample yields approximately 100,000 clones, of which just under 95% are seen a single time; more than 2% belongs to the top ten. The input for sequencing was peripheral blood, taken on day 0 of AZD1222 vaccination. The receptors stem from an adult in good health. Each CDR3 is given with its conserved first and last residue. Each record gives: J gene, V gene, CDR3 protein.

j_call: TRBJ1-1
v_call: TRBV10-3
cdr3_aa: CAISEAGLGRTEAFF

j_call: TRBJ2-5
v_call: TRBV2
cdr3_aa: CASSVTLRETQYF

j_call: TRBJ1-4
v_call: TRBV2
cdr3_aa: CASTTGVNEKLFF

j_call: TRBJ2-3
v_call: TRBV29-1
cdr3_aa: CSVLGLAESSSTDTQYF

j_call: TRBJ2-7
v_call: TRBV6-2/TRBV6-3
cdr3_aa: CASSGALSNEQYF

j_call: TRBJ1-6
v_call: TRBV14
cdr3_aa: CASSPGTGAWGSPLHF

j_call: TRBJ1-1
v_call: TRBV7-8
cdr3_aa: CASSRVGLGTEAFF

j_call: TRBJ1-1
v_call: TRBV5-1
cdr3_aa: CASSSAATEAFF

j_call: TRBJ1-5
v_call: TRBV28
cdr3_aa: CASSLRQGKKPQHF

j_call: TRBJ1-1
v_call: TRBV5-1
cdr3_aa: CASSLRQGRGTEAFF

j_call: TRBJ1-1
v_call: TRBV6-5
cdr3_aa: CASSRTRGNTEAFF

j_call: TRBJ1-2
v_call: TRBV28
cdr3_aa: CASSLPGVYGYTF

j_call: TRBJ1-4
v_call: TRBV12-3/TRBV12-4
cdr3_aa: CASNRQGREKLFF

j_call: TRBJ1-2
v_call: TRBV2
cdr3_aa: CASSHTGEGHGYTF

j_call: TRBJ1-5
v_call: TRBV19
cdr3_aa: CASSMWGGGGNQPQHF

j_call: TRBJ2-2
v_call: TRBV5-1
cdr3_aa: CASSLALANTGELFF

j_call: TRBJ2-1
v_call: TRBV24-1
cdr3_aa: CATSDTLGEQFF

j_call: TRBJ1-5
v_call: TRBV3-1/TRBV3-2
cdr3_aa: CASSHQSNQPQHF

j_call: TRBJ2-6
v_call: TRBV6-5
cdr3_aa: CASSYVGSGANVLTF

j_call: TRBJ2-1
v_call: TRBV6-6
cdr3_aa: CASSYTGGPRYNEQFF

j_call: TRBJ1-5
v_call: TRBV6-5
cdr3_aa: CASSVNTGLNQPQHF

j_call: TRBJ1-1
v_call: TRBV27
cdr3_aa: CASSLEGRSEAFF

j_call: TRBJ1-6
v_call: TRBV11-3
cdr3_aa: CASSLGTENNSPLHF

j_call: TRBJ1-3
v_call: TRBV2
cdr3_aa: CASSVGRTGGISGNTIYF

j_call: TRBJ2-1
v_call: TRBV7-3
cdr3_aa: CASSLKGETGLTNEQFF

j_call: TRBJ1-2
v_call: TRBV11-2
cdr3_aa: CASSLTTGGSHGYTF

j_call: TRBJ2-1
v_call: TRBV9
cdr3_aa: CASSVAQNGEQFF

j_call: TRBJ1-1
v_call: TRBV5-6
cdr3_aa: CASSPFGTGRVNTEAFF

j_call: TRBJ1-2
v_call: TRBV3-1/TRBV3-2
cdr3_aa: CASSQEPESYGYTF

j_call: TRBJ1-2
v_call: TRBV7-9
cdr3_aa: CASSQGGNRDREDGYTF

j_call: TRBJ1-1
v_call: TRBV12-3/TRBV12-4
cdr3_aa: CASSLGQNTEAFF

j_call: TRBJ1-5
v_call: TRBV28
cdr3_aa: CASSWAQNQPQHF

j_call: TRBJ1-2
v_call: TRBV5-1
cdr3_aa: CASSLGTQGAHHGYTF

j_call: TRBJ1-6
v_call: TRBV20-1
cdr3_aa: CSASLGWDNSPLHF

j_call: TRBJ2-3
v_call: TRBV28
cdr3_aa: CASSFPMYSLGRALADTQYF

j_call: TRBJ1-1
v_call: TRBV7-2
cdr3_aa: CASSGKDFGTEAFF

j_call: TRBJ2-3
v_call: TRBV29-1
cdr3_aa: CSVTGQGTDTQYF

j_call: TRBJ1-1
v_call: TRBV5-1
cdr3_aa: CASSLTQGFEAFF

j_call: TRBJ1-2
v_call: TRBV3-1/TRBV3-2
cdr3_aa: CASSPIGAASYGYTF

j_call: TRBJ1-1
v_call: TRBV6-5
cdr3_aa: CASTDWGKNTEAFF

j_call: TRBJ1-4
v_call: TRBV18
cdr3_aa: CASSPEGGADEKLFF

j_call: TRBJ1-2
v_call: TRBV28
cdr3_aa: CASRPDRAGRGYTF

j_call: TRBJ1-2
v_call: TRBV1
cdr3_aa: CTSSPQGIEDYGYTF

j_call: TRBJ1-1
v_call: TRBV19
cdr3_aa: CASSMRAALALMNTEAFF

j_call: TRBJ2-5
v_call: TRBV7-2
cdr3_aa: CASSLFTSSETQYF

j_call: TRBJ2-3
v_call: TRBV7-8
cdr3_aa: CASSLEQGRTDTQYF

j_call: TRBJ1-6
v_call: TRBV5-1
cdr3_aa: CASSTDRGFSPLHF

j_call: TRBJ1-5
v_call: TRBV19
cdr3_aa: CASRTGRRRGQPQHF